This T cell receptor beta chain derives from a study of blood T cell repertoires in COVID-19. About the study: COVID-19 samples from acute and convalescent phases originated in the United States, Italy and Spain. T cells, B-cell-depleted T cells, or PBMCs supplied cDNA or gDNA.

Germline V lookup: CDR1 LGHDT, CDR2 YNNKEL (reference sequence). V lost 2 bases and J lost 2, with 4 bases in between. This CDR3 has 13 amino acids. How the authors handled the data: Nucleated cell number was recorded as an estimate derived from reference gene primer amplification. Here immunoSEQ multiplex PCR was the method, and the copy in TCRdb shows in-frame clones only, minus some. That table is the source of V, J and clone size, and D and trimming were worked out from the DNA. The data show tens of thousands of clones, 85% seen once. The source is a man aged 80 or over with acute or convalescent COVID-19. V usage is TRBV3-1 (or the pseudogene TRBV3-2) and J usage is TRBJ1-3; D is ambiguous. The sample taken for sequencing was peripheral blood. CDR3 amino acids: CASSQTAGNTIYF. For the CDR3, the DNA is TGTGCCAGCAGCCAAACTGCTGGAAACACCATATATTTT.